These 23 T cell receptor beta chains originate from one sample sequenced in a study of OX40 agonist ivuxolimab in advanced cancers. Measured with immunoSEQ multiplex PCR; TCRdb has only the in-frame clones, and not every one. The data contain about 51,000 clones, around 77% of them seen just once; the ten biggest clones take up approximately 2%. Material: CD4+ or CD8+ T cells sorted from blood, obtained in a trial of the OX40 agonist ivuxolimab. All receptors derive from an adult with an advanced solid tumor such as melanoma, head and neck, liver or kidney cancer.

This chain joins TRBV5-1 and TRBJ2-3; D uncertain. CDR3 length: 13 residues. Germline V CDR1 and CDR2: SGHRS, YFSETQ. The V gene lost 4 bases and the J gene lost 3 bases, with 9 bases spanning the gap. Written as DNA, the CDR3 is TGCGCCAGCAGCCCGCCCGGGACAGATACGCAGTATTTT. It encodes CASSPPGTDTQYF.

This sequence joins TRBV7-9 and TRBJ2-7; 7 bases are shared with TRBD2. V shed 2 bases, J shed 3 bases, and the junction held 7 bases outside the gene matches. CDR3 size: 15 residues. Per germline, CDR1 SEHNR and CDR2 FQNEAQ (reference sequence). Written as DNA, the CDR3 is TGTGCCAGCAGCTTAAATCGGGAGGTGTACTACGAGCAGTACTTC. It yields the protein CASSLNREVYYEQYF.

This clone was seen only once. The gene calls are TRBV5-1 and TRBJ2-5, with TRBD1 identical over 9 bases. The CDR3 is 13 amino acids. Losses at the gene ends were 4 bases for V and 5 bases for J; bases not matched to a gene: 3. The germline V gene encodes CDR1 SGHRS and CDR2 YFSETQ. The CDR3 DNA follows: TGCGCCAGCAGCCAGGGGACAGGGGAGACCCAGTACTTC. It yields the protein CASSQGTGETQYF. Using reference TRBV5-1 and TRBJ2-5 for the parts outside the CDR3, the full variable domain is KAGVTQTPRYLIKTRGQQVTLSCSPISGHRSVSWYQQTPGQGLQFLFEYFSETQRNKGNFPGRFSGRQFSNSRSEMNVSTLELGDSALYLCASSQGTGETQYFGPGTRLLVL.

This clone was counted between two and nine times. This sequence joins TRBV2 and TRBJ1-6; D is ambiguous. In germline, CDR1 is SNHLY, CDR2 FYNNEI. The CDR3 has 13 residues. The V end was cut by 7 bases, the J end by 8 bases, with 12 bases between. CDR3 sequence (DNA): TGTGCCAGCAAAAAAGTCGGGGATTCACCCCTCCACTTT. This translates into CASKKVGDSPLHF. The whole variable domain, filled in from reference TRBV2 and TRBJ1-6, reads EPEVTQTPSHQVTQMGQEVILRCVPISNHLYFYWYRQILGQKVEFLVSFYNNEISEKSEIFDDQFSVERPDGSNFTLKIRSTKLEDSAMYFCASKKVGDSPLHFGNGTRLTVT.

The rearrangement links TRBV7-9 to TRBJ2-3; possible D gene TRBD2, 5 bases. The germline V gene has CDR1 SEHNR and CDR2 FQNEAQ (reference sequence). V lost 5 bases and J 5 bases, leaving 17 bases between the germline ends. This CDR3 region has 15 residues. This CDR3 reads CASSPHFRSGDTQYF. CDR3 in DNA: TGTGCCAGCAGCCCCCACTTCAGGAGCGGAGATACGCAGTATTTT.

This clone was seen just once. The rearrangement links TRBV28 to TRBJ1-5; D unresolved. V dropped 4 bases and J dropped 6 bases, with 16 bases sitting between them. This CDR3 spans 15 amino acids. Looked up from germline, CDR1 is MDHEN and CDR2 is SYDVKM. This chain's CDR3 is CASSYETRESQPQHF. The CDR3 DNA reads TGTGCCAGCAGTTACGAGACAAGAGAGAGTCAGCCCCAGCATTTT.

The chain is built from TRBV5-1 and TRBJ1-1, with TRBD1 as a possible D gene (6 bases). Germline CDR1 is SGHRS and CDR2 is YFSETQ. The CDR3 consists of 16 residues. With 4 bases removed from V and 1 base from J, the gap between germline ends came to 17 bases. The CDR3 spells CASSPTGGRGNTEAFF. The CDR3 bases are TGCGCCAGCAGCCCGACCGGGGGCAGGGGGAACACTGAAGCTTTCTTT.

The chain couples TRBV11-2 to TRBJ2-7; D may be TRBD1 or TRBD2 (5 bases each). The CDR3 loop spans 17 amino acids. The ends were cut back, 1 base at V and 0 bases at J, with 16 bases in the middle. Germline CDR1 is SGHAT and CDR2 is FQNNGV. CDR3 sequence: CASSLGTWDGDSYEQYF. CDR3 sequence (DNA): TGTGCCAGCAGCTTAGGCACCTGGGACGGGGACTCCTACGAGCAGTACTTC.

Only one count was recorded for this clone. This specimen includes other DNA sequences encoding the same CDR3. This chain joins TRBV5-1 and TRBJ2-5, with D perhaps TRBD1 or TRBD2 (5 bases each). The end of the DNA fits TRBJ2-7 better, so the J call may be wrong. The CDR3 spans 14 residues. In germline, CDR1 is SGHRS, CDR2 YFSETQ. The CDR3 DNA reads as TGCGCCAGCAGCTTGCGAGGGGAGTCCTACGAGCAGTACTTC. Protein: CASSLRGESYEQYF.

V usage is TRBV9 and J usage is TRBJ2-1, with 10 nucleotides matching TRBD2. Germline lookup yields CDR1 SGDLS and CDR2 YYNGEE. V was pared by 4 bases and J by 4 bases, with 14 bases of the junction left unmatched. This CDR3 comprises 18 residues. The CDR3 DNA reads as TGTGCCAGCAGCCATTCCAAAAGCTTAGCGGGAGGTTACAATGAGCAGTTCTTC. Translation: CASSHSKSLAGGYNEQFF. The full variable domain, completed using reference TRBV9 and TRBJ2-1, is DSGVTQTPKHLITATGQRVTLRCSPRSGDLSVYWYQQSLDQGLQFLIQYYNGEERAKGNILERFSAQQFPDLHSELNLSSLELGDSALYFCASSHSKSLAGGYNEQFFGPGTRLTVL.

Here the CDR3 reads CASSWRLADYNEQFF. The DNA of the CDR3 is TGTGCCAGCAGCTGGAGGCTAGCGGACTACAATGAGCAGTTCTTC. The V gene is TRBV5-4, the J gene TRBJ2-1, with TRBD2 matching over 7 bases. CDR1 and CDR2 (germline): SGHNT, YYREEE (reference sequence). The CDR3 covers 15 residues. The V segment lost 3 bases and the J segment 3 bases; nucleotides outside the gene matches: 6.

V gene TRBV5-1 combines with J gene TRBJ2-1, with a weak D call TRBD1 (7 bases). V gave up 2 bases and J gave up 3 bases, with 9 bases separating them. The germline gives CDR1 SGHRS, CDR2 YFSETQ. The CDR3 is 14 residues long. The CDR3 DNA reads TGCGCCAGCAGCTTCCAGGGGGGCTACAATGAGCAGTTCTTC. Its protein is CASSFQGGYNEQFF.

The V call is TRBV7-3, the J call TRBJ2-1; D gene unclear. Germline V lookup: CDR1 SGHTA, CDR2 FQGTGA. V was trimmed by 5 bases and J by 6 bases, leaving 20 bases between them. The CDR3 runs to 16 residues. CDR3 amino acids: CASSLRSSWPLNEQFF. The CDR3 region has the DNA TGTGCCAGCAGCCTCAGATCGAGCTGGCCTCTCAATGAGCAGTTCTTC.

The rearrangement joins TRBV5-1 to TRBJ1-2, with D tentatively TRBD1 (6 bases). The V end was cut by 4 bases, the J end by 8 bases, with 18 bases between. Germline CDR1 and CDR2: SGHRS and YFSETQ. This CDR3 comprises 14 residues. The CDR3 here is CASSTQGSSGGYTF. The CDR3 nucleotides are TGCGCCAGCAGCACACAGGGTTCCTCGGGCGGCTACACCTTC.

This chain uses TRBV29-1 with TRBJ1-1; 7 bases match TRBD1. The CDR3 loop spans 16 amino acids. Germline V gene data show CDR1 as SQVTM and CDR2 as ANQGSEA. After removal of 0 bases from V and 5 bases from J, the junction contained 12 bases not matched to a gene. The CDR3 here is CSVEDPRDSAITEAFF. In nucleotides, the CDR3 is TGCAGCGTTGAAGACCCTAGGGACAGTGCGATTACTGAAGCTTTCTTT.

The CDR3 region is CASSQRGQGDSNQPQHF. CDR3 DNA sequence: TGTGCCAGCTCCCAGAGAGGACAGGGAGATAGCAATCAGCCCCAGCATTTT. V gene TRBV18 combines with J gene TRBJ1-5; 8 bases align to TRBD1. V lost 6 bases and J lost 0; bases outside the gene matches: 10. Germline V gene data show CDR1 as KGHSH and CDR2 as LQKENI. The CDR3 extends over 17 amino acids.

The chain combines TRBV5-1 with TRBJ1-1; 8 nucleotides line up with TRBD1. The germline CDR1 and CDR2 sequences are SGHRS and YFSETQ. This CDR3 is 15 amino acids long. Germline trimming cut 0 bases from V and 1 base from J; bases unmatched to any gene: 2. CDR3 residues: CASSLGQGRNTEAFF. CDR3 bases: TGCGCCAGCAGCTTGGGACAGGGGAGGAACACTGAAGCTTTCTTT.

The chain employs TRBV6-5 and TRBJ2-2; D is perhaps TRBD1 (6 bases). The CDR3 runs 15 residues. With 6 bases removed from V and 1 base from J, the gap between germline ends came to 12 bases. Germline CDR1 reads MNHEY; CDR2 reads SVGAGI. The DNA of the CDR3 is TGTGCCAGCAGACGGGACATACTGAACACCGGGGAGCTGTTTTTT. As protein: CASRRDILNTGELFF.

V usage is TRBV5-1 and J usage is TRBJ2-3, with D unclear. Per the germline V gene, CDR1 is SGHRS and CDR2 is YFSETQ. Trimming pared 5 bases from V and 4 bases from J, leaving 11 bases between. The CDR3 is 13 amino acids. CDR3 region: CASSDRSSDTQYF. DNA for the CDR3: TGCGCCAGCAGTGATAGGTCATCAGATACGCAGTATTTT.

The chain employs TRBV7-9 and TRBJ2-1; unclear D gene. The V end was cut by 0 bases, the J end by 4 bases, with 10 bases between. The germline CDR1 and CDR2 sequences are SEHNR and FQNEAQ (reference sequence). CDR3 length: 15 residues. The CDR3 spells CASSLASVEYNEQFF. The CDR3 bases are TGTGCCAGCAGCTTAGCGTCAGTCGAATACAATGAGCAGTTCTTC.

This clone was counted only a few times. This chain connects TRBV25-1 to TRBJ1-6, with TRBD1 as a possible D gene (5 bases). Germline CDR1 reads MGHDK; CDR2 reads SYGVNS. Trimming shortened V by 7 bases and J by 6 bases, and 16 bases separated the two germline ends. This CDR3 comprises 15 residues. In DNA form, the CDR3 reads TGTGCCAGCAACCTAGGCGGGGGACTTAATTCACCCCTCCACTTT. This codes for CASNLGGGLNSPLHF.

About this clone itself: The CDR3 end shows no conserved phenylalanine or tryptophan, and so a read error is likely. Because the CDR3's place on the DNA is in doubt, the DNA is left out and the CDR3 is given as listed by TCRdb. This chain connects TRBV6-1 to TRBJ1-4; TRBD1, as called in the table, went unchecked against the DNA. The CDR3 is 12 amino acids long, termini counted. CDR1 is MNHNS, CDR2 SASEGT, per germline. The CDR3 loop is CASSESSWDRVY.

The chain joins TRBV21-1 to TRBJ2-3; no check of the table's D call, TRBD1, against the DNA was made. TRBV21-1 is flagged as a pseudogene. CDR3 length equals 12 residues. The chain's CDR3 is CASSTHTDTQYF. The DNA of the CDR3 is TGTGCCAGCAGCACCCACACAGATACGCAGTATTTT.